A single sample is the source of the 6 T cell receptor beta chains below, sequenced in a study of T-cell memory formation after mild COVID-19. TCRdb re-called the 5' RACE reads through MiXCR, storing one row per CDR3 protein. The data show 250,000 or so distinct CDR3 sequences, with around 17% seen just once and 20% to 25% held by the top ten. The material sequenced was PBMCs or a T cell subset sorted from them (not recorded which). All receptors come from a man between 18 and 35 years old who had mild COVID-19 (a few samples of this study predate the infection). Cell type and time point are not known.

V gene TRBV7-8 combines with J gene TRBJ2-5; 7 nucleotides align to TRBD2. Losses at the gene ends were 7 bases for V and 2 bases for J; bases not matched to a gene: 10. Germline CDR1 is SGHVS and CDR2 is FQNEAQ. The CDR3 is 15 amino acids. The CDR3 is CASTEPRGVQETQYF. As DNA, the CDR3 is TGTGCCAGCACCGAACCCCGGGGGGTTCAAGAGACCCAGTACTTC.

The J gene is TRBJ2-7, the V gene TRBV20-1; no firm D call. CDR1 DFQATT and CDR2 SNEGSKA come from the germline V gene (reference sequence). This CDR3 spans 11 amino acids. The V and J ends lost 3 bases and 3 bases respectively, with 6 bases between them. The CDR3 here is CSARSVYEQYF. CDR3 sequence (DNA): TGCAGTGCTAGGTCGGTCTACGAGCAGTACTTC.

This clonotype occurred a few times. The CDR3: CASSLRALLPPYEQYF. The CDR3 nucleotides read TGCGCCAGCAGCTTGAGGGCCCTCCTCCCCCCCTACGAGCAGTACTTC. The chain couples TRBV5-1 to TRBJ2-7; D remains unclear. V lost 1 base and J 2 bases, leaving 16 bases between the germline ends. Germline V gives CDR1 SGHRS, CDR2 YFSETQ. The CDR3 totals 16 residues.

The rearrangement links TRBV4-2 to TRBJ2-5; possibly TRBD2 for D (6 bases). The CDR3 has 15 amino acids. Germline values: CDR1 LGHNA, CDR2 YNFKEQ. The V gene lost 1 base and the J gene lost 5 bases, with 14 bases spanning the gap. The CDR3 region has the DNA TGTGCCAGCAGCCAAGTAGGCGGGGAGGCGGAGACCCAGTACTTC. Its protein product is CASSQVGGEAETQYF.

This chain connects TRBV4-2 to TRBJ2-2; the match to TRBD1 covers 8 bases. From germline, CDR1 is LGHNA and CDR2 YNFKEQ. The CDR3 extends over 17 amino acids. Trimming removed 4 bases from V and 4 bases from J; junction bases left unmatched: 11. CDR3 residues: CASSPSPGGRLTGELFF. CDR3 coding DNA: TGTGCCAGCAGCCCCTCCCCAGGGGGCCGTCTCACCGGGGAGCTGTTTTTT.

J is TRBJ2-4 and V is TRBV10-2; TRBD2 might be the D (7 bases). V was shortened by 9 bases and J by 0 bases, with 12 bases between the two germline ends. The CDR3 runs 14 residues. The V gene's germline CDR1 is WSHSY and CDR2 SAAADI. DNA for the CDR3: TGCGCCAGTACCGGGGGGCTAGCCAAAAACATTCAGTACTTC. Encoded protein: CASTGGLAKNIQYF.